This TCR beta chain emerged from a study of high-grade serous ovarian cancer treatment subgroups. Turning to the study itself: Samples averaged 14,192 reads and 7,500 or so unique TCR beta rearrangements. Overall study findings and caveats: These tumor repertoires lack spatial information from bulk sequencing. TCR relatedness rose with neoantigen level and trended with mutation load.

Details on this clone: Its antigen is as yet unknown.

V lost 6 bases and J 2 bases, leaving 7 bases between the germline ends. Germline loops: CDR1 MDHEN, CDR2 SYDVKM. The CDR3 is 13 residues long. Tumor tissue was taken before any definitive surgery or chemotherapy was given. Repertoires were generated with immunoSEQ multiplex PCR, while TCRdb's copy carries only in-frame clones and drops some. Among approximately 40,000 clones listed, around three quarters were seen once. The TCR comes from a human donor with high-grade serous ovarian cancer. The rearrangement joins TRBV28 to TRBJ1-4; D gene unclear. Input material: tumor tissue. The CDR3, as DNA: TGTGCCAGCAGCCTGGGGACTAATGAAAAACTGTTTTTT. This encodes CASSLGTNEKLFF.